A selection of T cell receptor beta chains follows, all from one sample in a study of shared clonotypes between healthy human individuals. Only in-frame clones appear in the TCRdb table, and some are missing; sequencing was by immunoSEQ multiplex PCR. The sample includes hundreds of thousands of clones, roughly 70% seen only once; the top ten take under 2%. Sequenced: memory CD4+ T cells sorted from blood. The receptors were sampled from a woman in her 30s in good health. The CDR3 runs from the conserved cysteine through the conserved F or W. D genes are given only for firm matches. Not every row has a clone size; where given, it reads once, few, many or a size class.

cdr3_nt cdr3_aa d_call clone_size j_call cdr3_length v_call
TGTGCCAGCAGCTCATCCGACAGGGGGCTGGCGGAAGCTTTCTTT CASSSSDRGLAEAFF TRBD1 few TRBJ1-1 15 TRBV11-2
TGTGCCAGCTCACTAAGGACTAGCGGGATGGATACGCAGTATTTT CASSLRTSGMDTQYF TRBD2 - TRBJ2-3 15 TRBV18
TGTGCCAGCAGCCAAGATCGACTAAACTACAATGAGCAGTTCTTC CASSQDRLNYNEQFF - - TRBJ2-1 15 TRBV4-2
TGTGCCAGCAGTTCTGCCGGGACAGGTTTTCTCGCCTACGAGCAGTACTTC CASSSAGTGFLAYEQYF TRBD1 - TRBJ2-7 17 TRBV28
TGTGCCAGCAGCGTAGCCGGGACTTCCGACAATGAGCAGTTCTTC CASSVAGTSDNEQFF - once TRBJ2-1 15 TRBV9
TGCAGCGTTGATTCAGGGGGCCTAGCGGGACTTACCGGGGAGCTGTTTTTT CSVDSGGLAGLTGELFF - - TRBJ2-2 17 TRBV29-1
TGCGCCAGCGGACCGGGACAGGGGTCCACCGGGGAGCTGTTTTTT CASGPGQGSTGELFF TRBD1 - TRBJ2-2 15 TRBV5-1
TGCGCCAGCAGCTTGGGGACTAGCGGACAAGAGACCCAGTACTTC CASSLGTSGQETQYF TRBD2 - TRBJ2-5 15 TRBV5-1
TGTGCCAGCGGGAGGGGCTACGAGCAGTACTTC CASGRGYEQYF TRBD2 - TRBJ2-7 11 TRBV9
TGCGCCAGCAGACCACCTTACAGGGGACCTAACACTGAAGCTTTCTTT CASRPPYRGPNTEAFF TRBD1 - TRBJ1-1 16 TRBV5-1
TGTGCCAGCTCATCCCGGGCCCAGCAATACGGTTATGGCTACACCTTC CASSSRAQQYGYGYTF - - TRBJ1-2 16 TRBV18
TGTGCCAGTAGACGGGGACAGATTAATGAAAAACTGTTTTTT CASRRGQINEKLFF TRBD1 - TRBJ1-4 14 TRBV19
TGCGCCAGCAGCGCCGGGACCGAAGGAAACACCATATATTTT CASSAGTEGNTIYF - - TRBJ1-3 14 TRBV5-1
TGTGCCAGCAGCTCGCTGGGCCCTGGAAACACCATATATTTT CASSSLGPGNTIYF - - TRBJ1-3 14 TRBV9
TGTGCCAGCAGTTTTCTCACAGGGGGGAACTACGAGCAGTACTTC CASSFLTGGNYEQYF TRBD1 few TRBJ2-7 15 TRBV27
TGCGCCAGCAGCCGAGATGGTCGGCAGTACTTC CASSRDGRQYF - once TRBJ2-7 11 TRBV4-1
TGCGCCAGCAGCTTGACACCGGGACAGGACTACGAGCAGTACTTC CASSLTPGQDYEQYF TRBD1 - TRBJ2-7 15 TRBV5-1
TGTGCCAGCAGCCGAGGACCGAAGGAGACCCAGTACTTC CASSRGPKETQYF - - TRBJ2-5 13 TRBV5-4
TGCGCCAGCTGGGGAAGTGGCGGGAGGGCGAAAGGCGAGCAGTACTTC CASWGSGGRAKGEQYF TRBD2 once TRBJ2-7 16 TRBV23-1
TGTGCCAGCAGCGCCGACAGGGAAGACAATGAGCAGTTCTTC CASSADREDNEQFF TRBD1 - TRBJ2-1 14 TRBV5-6
TGTGCCAGCAGCTTGGGGGCAAGGGGTGATGAGCAGTTCTTC CASSLGARGDEQFF - - TRBJ2-1 14 TRBV5-6
TGCGCCAGCAGCCCCACAGCGGGAGGGGTGGGCGAGCAGTACTTC CASSPTAGGVGEQYF TRBD2 - TRBJ2-7 15 TRBV4-1
TGTGCCAGCAAAGTTATTCAAGGGAACACTGAAGCTTTCTTT CASKVIQGNTEAFF - few TRBJ1-1 14 TRBV28
TGTGCCAGCAGTGAAACTAGCGAGAGCACAGATACGCAGTATTTT CASSETSESTDTQYF TRBD2 - TRBJ2-3 15 TRBV25-1
TGTGCCAGCGCCAGGGGGACAGGGTTTTCGTTCGTAAAACTGTTTTTT CASARGTGFSFVKLFF TRBD1 - TRBJ1-4 16 TRBV28
TGTGCCACTACGAAAGGGGACACTGAAGCTTTCTTT CATTKGDTEAFF - - TRBJ1-1 12 TRBV10-3
TGCGCCAGCAGCTTGACCGGGACGGGGGACACTGAAGCTTTCTTT CASSLTGTGDTEAFF - - TRBJ1-1 15 TRBV5-1
TGTGCCTGGAGTGACCCGGGACAGGCTAATTCACCCCTCCACTTT CAWSDPGQANSPLHF TRBD1 - TRBJ1-6 15 TRBV30
TGTGCCAGCAGCTTGGCCCGGGCGGTCCATTCTGAGCAGTTCTTC CASSLARAVHSEQFF - - TRBJ2-1 15 TRBV7-8
TGTGCCTGGTCCCGGGAGGCCAACAATGAGCAGTTCTTC CAWSREANNEQFF TRBD2 - TRBJ2-1 13 TRBV30
TGTGCCAGCAGCGATCCCGGGACAGGGATAAATGAGCAGTTCTTC CASSDPGTGINEQFF TRBD1 - TRBJ2-1 15 TRBV6-5
TGTGCCAGCAGCTTGACCGGGACTATTAATGAGCAGTTCTTC CASSLTGTINEQFF TRBD2 - TRBJ2-1 14 TRBV11-2
TGCGCCAGCAGCATCAGCGACTCCTACGAGCAGTACTTC CASSISDSYEQYF - - TRBJ2-7 13 TRBV10-2
TGTGCCAGCAGTCGTGATACGGGAGCAGAGGGGTTCTTC CASSRDTGAEGFF - - TRBJ2-1 13 TRBV2
TGTGCCAGCAGCTTAGGATCCGGGACAGGGATTCGCTACGAGCAGTACTTC CASSLGSGTGIRYEQYF TRBD1 - TRBJ2-7 17 TRBV7-9
TGTGCCAGCAGCGGTAACAGCGAACGCTACGAGCAGTACTTC CASSGNSERYEQYF - once TRBJ2-7 14 TRBV5-4
TGTGCCAGCAGCGTAGAGGGACTCCCCTACAATGAGCAGTTCTTC CASSVEGLPYNEQFF - few TRBJ2-1 15 TRBV9